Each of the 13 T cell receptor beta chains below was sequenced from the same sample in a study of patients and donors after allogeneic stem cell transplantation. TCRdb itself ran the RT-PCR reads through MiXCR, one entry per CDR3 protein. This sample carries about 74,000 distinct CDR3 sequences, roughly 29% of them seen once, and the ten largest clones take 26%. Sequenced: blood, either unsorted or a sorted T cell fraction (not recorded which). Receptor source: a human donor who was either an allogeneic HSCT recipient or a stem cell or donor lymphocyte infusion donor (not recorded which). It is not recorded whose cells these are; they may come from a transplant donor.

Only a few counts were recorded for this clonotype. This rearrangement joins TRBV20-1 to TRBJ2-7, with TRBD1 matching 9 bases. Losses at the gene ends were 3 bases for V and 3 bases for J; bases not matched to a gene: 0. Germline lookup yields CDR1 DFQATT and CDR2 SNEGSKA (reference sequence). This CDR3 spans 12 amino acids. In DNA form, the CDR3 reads TGCAGTGCTAGGGACAGGGGCTACGAGCAGTACTTC. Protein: CSARDRGYEQYF.

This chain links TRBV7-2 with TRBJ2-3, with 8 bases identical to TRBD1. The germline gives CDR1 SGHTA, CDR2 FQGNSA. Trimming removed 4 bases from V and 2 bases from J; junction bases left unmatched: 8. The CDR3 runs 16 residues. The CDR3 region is CASSSRDRPATDTQYF. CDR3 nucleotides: TGTGCCAGCAGCTCACGGGACAGGCCCGCCACAGATACGCAGTATTTT.

The DNA of the CDR3 is TGTGCCAGCAGCGCCCGACTAGACAGCACAGATACGCAGTATTTT. Protein: CASSARLDSTDTQYF. The rearrangement joins TRBV9 to TRBJ2-3; weak D call: TRBD2 (6 bases). The CDR3 is 15 amino acids. The ends were cut back, 3 bases at V and 0 bases at J, with 11 bases in the middle. Germline V gene sequence: CDR1 SGDLS, CDR2 YYNGEE.

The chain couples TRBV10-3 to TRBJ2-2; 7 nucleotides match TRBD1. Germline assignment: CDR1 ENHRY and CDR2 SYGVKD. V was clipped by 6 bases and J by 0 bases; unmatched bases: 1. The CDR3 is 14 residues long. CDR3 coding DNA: TGTGCCATCAGGGGGACAGCGAACACCGGGGAGCTGTTTTTT. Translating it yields CAIRGTANTGELFF.

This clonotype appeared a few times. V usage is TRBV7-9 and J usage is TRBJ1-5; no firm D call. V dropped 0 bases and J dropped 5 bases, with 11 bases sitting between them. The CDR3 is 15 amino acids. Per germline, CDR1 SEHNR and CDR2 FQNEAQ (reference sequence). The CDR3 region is CASSLAGPGDQPQHF. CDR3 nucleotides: TGTGCCAGCAGCTTAGCCGGACCTGGGGATCAGCCCCAGCATTTT.

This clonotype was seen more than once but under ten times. CDR3 coding DNA: TGTGCCAGCAGCCAGACTGGGGACCAGCCCCAGCATTTT. Translating gives CASSQTGDQPQHF. The V call is TRBV11-3, the J call TRBJ1-5, with D tentatively TRBD1 (5 bases). V gave up 5 bases and J gave up 7 bases, with 12 bases separating them. Germline CDR1 SGHNT, CDR2 YENEEA. CDR3 length equals 13 residues.

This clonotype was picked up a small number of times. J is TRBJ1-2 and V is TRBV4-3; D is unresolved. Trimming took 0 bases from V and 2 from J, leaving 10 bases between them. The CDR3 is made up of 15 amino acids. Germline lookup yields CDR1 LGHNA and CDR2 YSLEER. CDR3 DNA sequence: TGCGCCAGCAGCCAAGATCAGGCAGGAAACTATGGCTACACCTTC. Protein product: CASSQDQAGNYGYTF.

CDR3 region: CSVVGRGGSYNEQFF. CDR3 bases: TGCAGCGTTGTAGGTCGGGGGGGCTCCTACAATGAGCAGTTCTTC. This chain links TRBV29-1 with TRBJ2-1; the match to TRBD2 covers 8 bases. The CDR3 extends over 15 amino acids. Per the germline V gene, CDR1 is SQVTM and CDR2 is ANQGSEA. With V trimmed by 4 bases and J by 0 bases, 5 bases remained unmatched.

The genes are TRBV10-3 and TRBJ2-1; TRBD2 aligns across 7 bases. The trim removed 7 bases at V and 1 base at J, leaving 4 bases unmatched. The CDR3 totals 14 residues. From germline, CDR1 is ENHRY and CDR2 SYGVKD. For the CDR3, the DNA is TGTGCCATCAAGGGGAGGGAGTCCTACAATGAGCAGTTCTTC. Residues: CAIKGRESYNEQFF.

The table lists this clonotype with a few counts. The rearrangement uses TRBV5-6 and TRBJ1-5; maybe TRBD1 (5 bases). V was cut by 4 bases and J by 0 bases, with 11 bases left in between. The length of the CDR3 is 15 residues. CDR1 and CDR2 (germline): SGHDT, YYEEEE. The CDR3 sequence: CASSAGQLSNQPQHF. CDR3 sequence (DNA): TGTGCCAGCAGCGCAGGACAACTTAGCAATCAGCCCCAGCATTTT. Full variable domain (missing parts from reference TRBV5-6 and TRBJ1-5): DAGVTQSPTHLIKTRGQQVTLRCSPKSGHDTVSWYQQALGQGPQFIFQYYEEEERQRGNFPDRFSGHQFPNYSSELNVNALLLGDSALYLCASSAGQLSNQPQHFGDGTRLSIL.

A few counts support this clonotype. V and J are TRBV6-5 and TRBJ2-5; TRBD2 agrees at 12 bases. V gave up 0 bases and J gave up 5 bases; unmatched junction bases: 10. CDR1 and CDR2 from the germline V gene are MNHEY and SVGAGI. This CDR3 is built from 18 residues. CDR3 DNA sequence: TGTGCCAGCAGTTACTCCGCCTTGGGACTAGCGGGTCGGGAGACCCAGTACTTC. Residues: CASSYSALGLAGRETQYF.

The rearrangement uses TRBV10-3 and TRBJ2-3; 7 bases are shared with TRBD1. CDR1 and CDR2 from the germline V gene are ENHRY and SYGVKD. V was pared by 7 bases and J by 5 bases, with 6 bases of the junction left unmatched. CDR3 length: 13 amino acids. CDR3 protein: CAITTGQVDTQYF. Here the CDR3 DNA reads TGTGCCATCACTACCGGACAGGTAGATACGCAGTATTTT.

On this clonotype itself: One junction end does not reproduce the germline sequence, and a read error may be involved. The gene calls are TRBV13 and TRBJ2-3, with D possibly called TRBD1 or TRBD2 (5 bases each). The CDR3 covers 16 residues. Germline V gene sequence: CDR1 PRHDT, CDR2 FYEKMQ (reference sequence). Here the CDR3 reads CAGSQGSSEDTDTQYF. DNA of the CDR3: TGTGCCGGCAGCCAGGGTAGTAGCGAGGACACAGATACGCAGTATTTT.